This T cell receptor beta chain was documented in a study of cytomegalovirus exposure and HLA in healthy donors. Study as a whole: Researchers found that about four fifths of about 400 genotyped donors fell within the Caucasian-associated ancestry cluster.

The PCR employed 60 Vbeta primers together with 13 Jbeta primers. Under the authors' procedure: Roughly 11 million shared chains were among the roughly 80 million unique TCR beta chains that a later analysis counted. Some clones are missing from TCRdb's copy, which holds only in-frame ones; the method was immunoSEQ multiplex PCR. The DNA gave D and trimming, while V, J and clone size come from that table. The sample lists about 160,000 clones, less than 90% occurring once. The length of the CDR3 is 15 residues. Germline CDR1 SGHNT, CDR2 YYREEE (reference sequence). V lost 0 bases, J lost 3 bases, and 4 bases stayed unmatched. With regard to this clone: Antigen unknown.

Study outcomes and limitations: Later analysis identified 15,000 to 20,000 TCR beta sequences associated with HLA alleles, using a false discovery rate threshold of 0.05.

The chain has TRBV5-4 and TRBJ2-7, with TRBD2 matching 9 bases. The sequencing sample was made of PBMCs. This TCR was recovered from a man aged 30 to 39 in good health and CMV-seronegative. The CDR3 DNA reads TGTGCCAGCAGCTTGGGCGTTAGCGGGAGCTACGAGCAGTACTTC. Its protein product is CASSLGVSGSYEQYF.